Sequencing of this T cell receptor beta chain was carried out in a study of neurological immune-mediated disorders. This clonotype was seen at least ten times. Its antigen is undetermined. The germline V gene has CDR1 SGHTA and CDR2 FQGTGA. This CDR3 spans 13 amino acids. V lost 2 bases, J lost 6 bases, and 8 bases lay in between. 5'RACE with 10-nucleotide random UMIs produced the cDNA. TCRdb analysed the 5' RACE reads with MiXCR anew, one entry per CDR3 protein. The data show more than 75,000 distinct CDR3 sequences, with about a tenth seen just once and more than 1.5% held by the top ten. Study-wide points: The greatest TCR clonal expansion appeared in HTLV-1-associated myelopathy and the smallest, falling below healthy controls, in multiple sclerosis.

This TCR was recovered from a man between 35 and 55 years old in good health. This chain joins TRBV7-3 and TRBJ2-1; possibly TRBD1 or TRBD2 for D (5 bases each). Sequencing used PBMCs. CDR3 in DNA: TGTGCCAGCAGCTTACCAGGGAGCAATGAGCAGTTCTTC. Translation: CASSLPGSNEQFF.